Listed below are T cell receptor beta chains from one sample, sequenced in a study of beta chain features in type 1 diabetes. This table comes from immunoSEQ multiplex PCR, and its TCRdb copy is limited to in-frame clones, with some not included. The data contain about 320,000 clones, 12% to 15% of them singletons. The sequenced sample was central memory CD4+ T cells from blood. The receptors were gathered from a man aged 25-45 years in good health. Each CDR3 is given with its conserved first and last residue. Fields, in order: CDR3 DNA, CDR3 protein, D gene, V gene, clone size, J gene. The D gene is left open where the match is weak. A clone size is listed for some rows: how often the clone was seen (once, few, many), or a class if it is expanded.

TGTGCCAGCAGCTCGGACATTAACACTGAAGCTTTCTTT	CASSSDINTEAFF	NA	TRBV9	few	TRBJ1-1
TGCGCCAGCAGCCAAGATCCCCCAGGGAGTAGCTCCTATAATTCACCCCTCCACTTT	CASSQDPPGSSSYNSPLHF	NA	TRBV4-3	few	TRBJ1-6
TGTGCCATCAGCCGACAGGGGAAGGGCGGCACAGATACGCAGTATTTT	CAISRQGKGGTDTQYF	TRBD1	TRBV10-3	few	TRBJ2-3
TGTGCCAGCAGCCATCATAGCGGGGGGTCAGAAGAGACCCAGTACTTC	CASSHHSGGSEETQYF	TRBD2	TRBV14	NA	TRBJ2-5
TGTGCCAGCAGCTTAAGGCAGAACACTGAAGCTTTCTTT	CASSLRQNTEAFF	NA	TRBV11-2	NA	TRBJ1-1
TGCGCCAGCAGCAGAAATGGGGAGGGAGCCAGTTCACCCCTCCACTTT	CASSRNGEGASSPLHF	NA	TRBV5-1	NA	TRBJ1-6
TGTGCCAGCAGTGGGACAGGGGGTACCTACGAGCAGTACTTC	CASSGTGGTYEQYF	TRBD1	TRBV6-6	few	TRBJ2-7
TGTGCCAGCAGCCGACCCCCGGGACAGGGTACCTACGAGCAGTACTTC	CASSRPPGQGTYEQYF	TRBD1	TRBV5-6	NA	TRBJ2-7
TGTGCCAGCAGCCAAGATCTGCAGAACACCGGGGAGCTGTTTTTT	CASSQDLQNTGELFF	NA	TRBV4-2	few	TRBJ2-2
TGTGCCAGTTTGAAGACGGGGGGCCGGCGGTACAATGAGCAGTTCTTC	CASLKTGGRRYNEQFF	NA	TRBV2	few	TRBJ2-1
TGTGCCTGGAGTTCGGGACAGGGTTTAGATGAGCAGTTCTTC	CAWSSGQGLDEQFF	TRBD1	TRBV30	few	TRBJ2-1